The 15 T cell receptor beta chains reported below all come from one sample, sequenced in a study of shared clonotypes between healthy human individuals. Only in-frame clones appear in the TCRdb table, and some are missing; sequencing was by immunoSEQ multiplex PCR. The sample consists of roughly 1,500,000 clones, 95% to 99% of them appearing once. Sequencing was carried out using naive CD4+ T cells sorted from blood. Subset indicated: CD45RA+ positively selected. The receptors originated from a man younger than 40 in good health.

The chain links TRBV6-4 to TRBJ2-1; TRBD2 matches at 7 bases. The J segment lost 8 bases and the V segment lost 0 bases, leaving 10 bases of the junction unmatched. The V gene's germline CDR1 is MRHNA and CDR2 SNTAGT. The CDR3 runs 16 residues. The CDR3 spells CASSDSPSGKRDEQFF. The CDR3 nucleotides are TGTGCCAGCAGTGACTCCCCTAGCGGCAAAAGGGATGAGCAGTTCTTC.

This sequence joins TRBV9 and TRBJ1-2; TRBD1 aligns across 7 bases. The germline gives CDR1 SGDLS, CDR2 YYNGEE. This CDR3 has 18 residues. V dropped 4 bases and J dropped 2; count of bases not matched to a gene: 17. The CDR3: CASSLNTKGGAKNYGYTF. CDR3 DNA sequence: TGTGCCAGCAGCCTAAACACAAAAGGGGGCGCAAAGAACTATGGCTACACCTTC.

This clone has a single count. The rearrangement uses TRBV10-2 and TRBJ1-2; 9 bases are a match to TRBD1. The CDR3 has 17 residues. Germline V gene sequence: CDR1 WSHSY, CDR2 SAAADI. V lost 6 bases, J lost 2 bases, and 13 bases stayed unmatched. The CDR3 DNA is TGCGCCAGCAGGGCTCTCGGGACAGGGCACTTCAACTATGGCTACACCTTC. Translating it yields CASRALGTGHFNYGYTF.

V is TRBV28 and J is TRBJ2-7; 10 bases line up with TRBD2. Germline values: CDR1 MDHEN, CDR2 SYDVKM. The trim removed 9 bases at V and 1 base at J, leaving 12 bases unmatched. The CDR3 runs 16 residues. This CDR3 reads CARTRGLAGVSYEQYF. Written as DNA, the CDR3 is TGTGCCAGAACCCGGGGGCTAGCGGGAGTATCCTACGAGCAGTACTTC.

This clone was observed a single time. The sample carries other DNA sequences with the same CDR3. CDR3 protein: CASSPTGTYEQYF. As DNA, the CDR3 is TGTGCCAGCTCACCCACGGGTACCTACGAGCAGTACTTC. This rearrangement joins TRBV18 to TRBJ2-7; D is unresolved. CDR1 KGHSH and CDR2 LQKENI come from the germline V gene. V was shortened by 3 bases and J by 2 bases, with 8 bases between the two germline ends. This CDR3 is 13 amino acids long. Based on the CDR3 plus reference TRBV18 and TRBJ2-7, the full variable domain is NAGVMQNPRHLVRRRGQEARLRCSPMKGHSHVYWYRQLPEEGLKFMVYLQKENIIDESGMPKERFSAEFPKEGPSILRIQQVVRGDSAAYFCASSPTGTYEQYFGPGTRLTVT.

The chain carries TRBV7-8 and TRBJ1-1; D not certain. CDR3 size: 13 residues. V shed 3 bases and J shed 4 bases, with 9 bases lying between them. Germline CDR1 and CDR2: SGHVS and FQNEAQ. The CDR3 region is CASSFSMGTEAFF. The CDR3 nucleotides are TGTGCCAGCAGCTTTTCGATGGGCACTGAAGCTTTCTTT.

J is TRBJ2-5 and V is TRBV29-1; D call uncertain. V was cut by 4 bases and J by 5 bases, with 11 bases left in between. This CDR3 region has 12 residues. Germline V gives CDR1 SQVTM, CDR2 ANQGSEA. CDR3 residues: CSVGPRRETQYF. Written as DNA, the CDR3 is TGCAGCGTTGGACCCCGTCGGGAGACCCAGTACTTC.

The table lists this clone with a count of one. The chain is built from TRBV18 and TRBJ1-2; the match to TRBD1 covers 7 bases. The trim removed 2 bases at V and 7 bases at J, leaving 7 bases unmatched. The germline gives CDR1 KGHSH, CDR2 LQKENI. The CDR3 is 14 residues long. The CDR3 spells CASSPEQGLSGYTF. CDR3 DNA: TGTGCCAGCTCACCAGAACAGGGGTTAAGTGGCTACACCTTC. The full variable domain, rest sourced from reference TRBV18 and TRBJ1-2, is NAGVMQNPRHLVRRRGQEARLRCSPMKGHSHVYWYRQLPEEGLKFMVYLQKENIIDESGMPKERFSAEFPKEGPSILRIQQVVRGDSAAYFCASSPEQGLSGYTFGSGTRLTVV.

The rearrangement uses TRBV19 and TRBJ1-1; no clear D. With 5 bases removed from V and 4 bases from J, the gap between germline ends came to 5 bases. This CDR3 region has 11 residues. The V gene's germline CDR1 is LNHDA and CDR2 SQIVND (reference sequence). CDR3 region: CASSERTEAFF. The CDR3 DNA follows: TGTGCCAGTAGTGAGCGCACTGAAGCTTTCTTT.

For this clone: Within the sample, other DNA sequences also encode this same CDR3. The CDR3 reads CASSLPGQGENEQFF. For the CDR3, the DNA is TGTGCCAGCAGCTTGCCGGGACAGGGTGAGAATGAGCAGTTCTTC. The rearrangement links TRBV5-6 to TRBJ2-1, with TRBD1 matching 9 bases. CDR1 SGHDT and CDR2 YYEEEE come from the germline V gene. This CDR3 has 15 residues. V was clipped by 1 base and J by 7 bases; unmatched bases: 6.

The chain links TRBV4-1 to TRBJ1-5; 12 bases match TRBD1. This CDR3 region has 16 residues. The germline V gene encodes CDR1 MGHRA and CDR2 YSYEKL. V lost 1 base and J lost 7; bases outside the gene matches: 5. CDR3 in amino acids: CASSQAGQGAYQPQHF. CDR3 in DNA: TGCGCCAGCAGCCAAGCGGGACAGGGGGCTTACCAGCCCCAGCATTTT.

CDR3 sequence: CASSIPVSGTGELFF. The CDR3 DNA follows: TGTGCCAGTAGTATCCCCGTTTCCGGCACCGGGGAGCTGTTTTTT. This sequence joins TRBV19 and TRBJ2-2; D unclear. Germline V lookup: CDR1 LNHDA, CDR2 SQIVND (reference sequence). The CDR3 has 15 amino acids. The germline V and J ends were trimmed by 3 bases and 4 bases, with 12 bases remaining between them.

V gene TRBV7-9 combines with J gene TRBJ1-2; the D is unclear. Between the trimmed V and J ends, which lost 8 bases and 8 bases, there was a span of 18 bases. The V gene's germline CDR1 is SEHNR and CDR2 FQNEAQ (reference sequence). The CDR3 totals 13 residues. The CDR3 here is CASLTSDVEGYTF. Written as DNA, the CDR3 is TGTGCCAGCCTTACTTCTGATGTAGAAGGCTACACCTTC.

The chain has TRBV28 and TRBJ1-2, with 10 bases that match TRBD1. V trimming: 3 bases; J trimming: 4 bases; junction bases outside the gene matches: 5. The CDR3 spans 15 residues. Germline CDR1 is MDHEN and CDR2 is SYDVKM. In DNA, the CDR3 is TGTGCCAGCAGTTTTGGGGACAGGGGCCTCTATGGCTACACCTTC. Protein sequence: CASSFGDRGLYGYTF.

V and J are TRBV7-2 and TRBJ2-1, with TRBD2 identical over 7 bases. CDR3 length equals 16 residues. Germline CDR1 reads SGHTA; CDR2 reads FQGNSA. Unmatched junction bases numbered 3, after V lost 1 base and J lost 0 bases. CDR3 DNA: TGTGCCAGCAGCTTAGGCCTAGCGGCCTCCTACAATGAGCAGTTCTTC. This sequence encodes CASSLGLAASYNEQFF.